This T cell receptor (beta chain) was identified in a study of shared clonotypes between healthy human individuals. Study findings and constraints: In contrast to clonotypes shared by all four donors, non-shared clonotypes had lower generation probabilities.

About this clone itself: Its antigen is still unknown.

Only in-frame clones appear in the TCRdb table, and some are missing; sequencing was by immunoSEQ multiplex PCR. The sample includes 2,500,000 or so clones, 93% of them seen just once. The donor population consisted of healthy HIV-negative adults with no recent acute infections or vaccinations. Per germline, CDR1 MDHEN and CDR2 SYDVKM. V was pared by 6 bases and J by 5 bases, with 13 bases between. This CDR3 is built from 13 residues. The TCR originated in a young man in good health. Some clones in this sample may be carry-over from other donors' samples. The chain is built from TRBV28 and TRBJ1-2; D gene uncertain. Material: naive CD4+ T cells from PBMCs. The sample's subset: CD45RA+ positively selected. The CDR3 is CASSRSDGYGYTF. The DNA of the CDR3 is TGTGCCAGCAGCCGATCTGACGGATATGGCTACACCTTC.